This T cell receptor (beta chain) is from a study of CD8+ T cells in alopecia areata. This CDR3 has 15 amino acids. Trimming stripped 3 bases from V and 2 bases from J, with 13 bases between. The germline gives CDR1 SNHLY, CDR2 FYNNEI. As the sequencing template, cDNA was produced by extracting RNA and reverse transcribing it. The protocol was immunoSEQ multiplex PCR, while the TCRdb copy is restricted to in-frame clones and leaves out a portion. This table holds more than 95,000 clones, 55% to 70% found once. This clone came up once. J is TRBJ2-5 and V is TRBV2; possibly TRBD2 for D (6 bases). Sequenced input: CD4+ T cells sorted from blood. The receptor was isolated from a human donor in good health. Here the CDR3 DNA reads TGTGCCAGCAGTGAGTCCCTAGCGACACAAGAGACCCAGTACTTC. The encoded protein is CASSESLATQETQYF.